The source of this T cell receptor (beta chain) is a study of control samples from healthy donors and cancer patients. Generated by immunoSEQ multiplex PCR, the TCRdb table keeps only in-frame clones and is missing some. The sample contains just over 90,000 clones, about 85% of which appear only once. There are 16 residues in the CDR3. Germline V gene data show CDR1 as LGHNA and CDR2 as YNFKEQ. V lost 1 base and J lost 1, with 14 bases in between. The sequence came from a woman aged 45-59 years in good health. Material: blood. The V call is TRBV4-2, the J call TRBJ2-7; TRBD1 is a possible D gene (6 bases). The CDR3 nucleotides read TGTGCCAGCAGCCAAGTTAGCCGGGACAATTCCTACGAGCAGTACTTC. Protein: CASSQVSRDNSYEQYF.